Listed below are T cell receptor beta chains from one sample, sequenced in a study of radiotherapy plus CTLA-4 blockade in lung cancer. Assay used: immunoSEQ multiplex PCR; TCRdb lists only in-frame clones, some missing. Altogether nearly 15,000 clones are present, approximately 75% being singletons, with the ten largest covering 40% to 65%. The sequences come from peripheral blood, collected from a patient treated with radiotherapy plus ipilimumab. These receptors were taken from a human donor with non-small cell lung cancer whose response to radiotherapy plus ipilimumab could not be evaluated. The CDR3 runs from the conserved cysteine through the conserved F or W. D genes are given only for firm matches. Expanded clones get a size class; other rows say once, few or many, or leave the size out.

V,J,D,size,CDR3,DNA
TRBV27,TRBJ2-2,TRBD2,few,CASCVAGGWPGELFF,TGTGCCAGCTGTGTAGCGGGGGGCTGGCCCGGGGAGCTGTTTTTT
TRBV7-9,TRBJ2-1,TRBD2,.,CASSPVVAGGNEQFF,TGTGCCAGCAGTCCAGTGGTAGCGGGGGGGAATGAGCAGTTCTTC
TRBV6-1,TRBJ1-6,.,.,CASSDGEDYNSPLHF,TGTGCCAGCAGTGACGGTGAGGATTATAATTCACCCCTCCACTTT
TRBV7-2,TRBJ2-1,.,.,CASSLAQQTAYNEQFF,TGTGCCAGCAGCTTAGCGCAACAGACCGCCTACAATGAGCAGTTCTTC
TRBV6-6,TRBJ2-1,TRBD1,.,CASSYSEGANEQFF,TGTGCCAGCAGTTACTCAGAGGGGGCGAATGAGCAGTTCTTC
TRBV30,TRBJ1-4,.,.,CAWPMSSFF,TGTGCCTGGCCTATGTCTTCGTTTTTT
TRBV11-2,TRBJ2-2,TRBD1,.,CASSFTSRDRTNTGELFF,TGTGCCAGCAGCTTCACCAGCCGGGACAGGACGAACACCGGGGAGCTGTTTTTT
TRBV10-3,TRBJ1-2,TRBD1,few,CAIKGLGTVYGYTF,TGTGCCATCAAAGGTCTAGGGACAGTCTATGGCTACACCTTC
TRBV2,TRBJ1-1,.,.,CASSVSQLNTEAFF,TGTGCCAGCAGTGTGTCACAGCTGAACACTGAAGCTTTCTTT
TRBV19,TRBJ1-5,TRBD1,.,CASSSLPQQGMVQPQHF,TGTGCCAGTAGTAGCCTCCCCCAACAGGGGATGGTTCAGCCCCAGCATTTT
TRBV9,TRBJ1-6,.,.,CASSVWEGGGSPLHF,TGTGCCAGCAGCGTATGGGAGGGAGGGGGTTCACCCCTCCACTTT
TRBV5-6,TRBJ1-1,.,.,CASSSGGPTEAFF,TGTGCCAGCAGCAGTGGAGGGCCCACTGAAGCTTTCTTT
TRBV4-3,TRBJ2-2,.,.,CASSQDLGGVGTGELFF,TGCGCCAGCAGCCAAGATCTAGGAGGGGTGGGGACCGGGGAGCTGTTTTTT
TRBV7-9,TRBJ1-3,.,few,CASSLGAGPSGNTIYF,TGTGCCAGCAGCTTAGGGGCAGGCCCCTCTGGAAACACCATATATTTT
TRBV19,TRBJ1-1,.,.,CASSLSGDTEAFF,TGTGCCAGTAGTCTGTCCGGGGACACTGAAGCTTTCTTT
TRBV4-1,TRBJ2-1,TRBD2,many,CASSQDGLAGMDEQFF,TGCGCCAGCAGCCAAGATGGACTAGCGGGGATGGATGAGCAGTTCTTC
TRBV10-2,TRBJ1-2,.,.,CASNNRSSTNYGYTF,TGCGCCAGCAATAACAGGAGTTCGACTAACTATGGCTACACCTTC
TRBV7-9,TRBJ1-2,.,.,CASSLVSSQDGYTF,TGTGCCAGCAGCTTAGTTTCGAGTCAGGATGGCTACACCTTC
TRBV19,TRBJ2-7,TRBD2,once,CASSVGLARYEQYF,TGTGCCAGTAGTGTGGGACTAGCACGCTACGAGCAGTACTTC
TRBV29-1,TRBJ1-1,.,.,CSVYERMNTEAFF,TGCAGCGTTTACGAGAGGATGAACACTGAAGCTTTCTTT